The 13 T cell receptor beta chains below all came from one sample that was sequenced in a study of blood T cells in healthy people across ages. Sample-barcoded 5' priming and a J-beta primer mix drove a second PCR of roughly 6 to 12 cycles. A single record per CDR3 protein comes from TCRdb applying MiXCR to the 5' RACE reads. The data hold 700,000 to 950,000 distinct CDR3 sequences, with approximately 39% observed a single time. The sample taken for sequencing was blood. These receptor sequences come from a woman aged 60-70 years in good health.

V gene TRBV6-1 combines with J gene TRBJ2-3; 12 bases are shared with TRBD2. J gave up 1 base and V 5 bases, and 16 bases lay outside the gene matches. The CDR3 spans 20 residues. Germline V gene data show CDR1 as MNHNS and CDR2 as SASEGT. CDR3 amino acids: CASSSILAGGHSAGTDTQYF. DNA for the CDR3: TGTGCCAGCAGTAGTATCCTAGCGGGAGGGCATTCAGCAGGCACAGATACGCAGTATTTT.

The chain carries TRBV25-1 and TRBJ2-3; D is possibly TRBD2 (6 bases). This CDR3 is built from 16 residues. The germline V gene encodes CDR1 MGHDK and CDR2 SYGVNS. Trimming left V 5 bases short and J 4 bases short, with 19 bases between. CDR3 loop: CASSPLGGAVPDTQYF. The CDR3, as DNA: TGTGCCAGCAGTCCCTTGGGCGGGGCGGTTCCAGATACGCAGTATTTT.

This clonotype was seen more than once but under ten times. The chain uses TRBV7-2 and TRBJ2-7; TRBD2 aligns across 7 bases. The germline V gene has CDR1 SGHTA and CDR2 FQGNSA. Trimming at V came to 5 bases and at J to 4 bases, leaving 11 bases not matched to a gene. The CDR3 is 15 amino acids. CDR3 loop: CASSPASGRKYEQYF. Here the CDR3 DNA reads TGTGCCAGCAGCCCGGCTAGCGGCCGAAAATACGAGCAGTACTTC.

This clonotype was observed at least ten times. The chain recombines TRBV7-2 with TRBJ2-6; a possible D gene is TRBD1 (5 bases). V was shortened by 5 bases and J by 2 bases, with 10 bases between the two germline ends. Germline lookup yields CDR1 SGHTA and CDR2 FQGNSA. The CDR3 runs 15 residues. The CDR3 loop reads CASSNSRAGANVLTF. CDR3 DNA sequence: TGTGCCAGCAGCAACAGCAGGGCTGGGGCCAACGTCCTGACTTTC.

The rearrangement links TRBV3-1 to TRBJ1-1; D is unresolved. CDR3 length equals 16 residues. Germline lookup yields CDR1 LGHDT and CDR2 YNNKEL (reference sequence). V lost 0 bases, J lost 4 bases, and 15 bases lay in between. The CDR3 sequence is CASSQERVVEGTEAFF. The CDR3 bases are TGTGCCAGCAGCCAAGAAAGGGTGGTAGAAGGCACTGAAGCTTTCTTT.

With respect to this clonotype: This sequence may be a read error, since a much larger clone differs from it by one base. The CDR3 nucleotides read TGCGCCAGCAGCTTGGTGTTTACTGACTACAATGAGCAGTACTTC. It codes for CASSLVFTDYNEQYF. The chain has TRBV5-1 and TRBJ2-7; D might be TRBD2 (5 bases). Trimming removed 0 bases from V and 7 bases from J, with 17 bases in between. The CDR3 sequence is 15 residues long. Germline V gives CDR1 SGHRS, CDR2 YFSETQ.

In this sample, this clonotype turned up a few times. The chain combines TRBV5-1 with TRBJ2-6; the D is unclear. The CDR3 sequence is 17 residues long. Between the trimmed V and J ends, which lost 4 bases and 0 bases, there was a span of 14 bases. Germline V gene lookup returns CDR1 SGHRS and CDR2 YFSETQ. The CDR3 spells CASSRQDGSSGANVLTF. The CDR3 DNA sequence: TGCGCCAGCAGCCGGCAGGACGGGTCCTCTGGGGCCAACGTCCTGACTTTC.

The chain links TRBV7-3 to TRBJ2-2, with D perhaps TRBD2 (6 bases). The CDR3 covers 17 residues. Germline CDR1 reads SGHTA; CDR2 reads FQGTGA. The V gene lost 5 bases and the J gene lost 3 bases, with 19 bases spanning the gap. CDR3 sequence (DNA): TGTGCCAGCAGCCTAGGAGGGGCTAGCGACTACACCGGGGAGCTGTTTTTT. It is translated as CASSLGGASDYTGELFF.

This rearrangement joins TRBV25-1 to TRBJ2-1, with D unresolved. CDR3 length equals 15 residues. Between the trimmed V and J ends, which lost 0 bases and 10 bases, there was a span of 16 bases. Looked up from germline, CDR1 is MGHDK and CDR2 is SYGVNS. As DNA, the CDR3 is TGTGCCAGCAGTGAATATAGGCAGCAGAGGTACGAGCAGTTCTTC. As protein: CASSEYRQQRYEQFF.

The rearrangement links TRBV6-1 to TRBJ1-5, with D unresolved. The ends were cut back, 4 bases at V and 1 base at J, with 20 bases in the middle. The length of the CDR3 is 18 residues. Per germline, CDR1 MNHNS and CDR2 SASEGT. CDR3 amino acids: CASSARRERVESNQPQHF. In DNA form, the CDR3 reads TGTGCCAGCAGTGCCCGCCGAGAGCGAGTGGAGAGCAATCAGCCCCAGCATTTT.

This clonotype was found a few times. This chain joins TRBV7-3 and TRBJ2-5, with 7 bases that match TRBD2. The CDR3 is 17 amino acids. Germline V lookup: CDR1 SGHTA, CDR2 FQGTGA. V lost 5 bases and J lost 11; bases outside the gene matches: 23. The CDR3 coding sequence is TGTGCCAGCAGCCCCCGCGTCCCGGGACTACAATCAAATGAGCAGTACTTC. It encodes CASSPRVPGLQSNEQYF.

This clonotype was seen more than once but under ten times. The gene calls are TRBV29-1 and TRBJ1-2; the match to TRBD1 covers 10 bases. Germline CDR1 is SQVTM and CDR2 is ANQGSEA. V shed 7 bases and J 5 bases; nucleotides not matched to a gene: 7. This CDR3 region has 13 residues. The CDR3 DNA sequence: TGCAGCGCTGCCGGGACAGGGGCTTATGGCTACACCTTC. This codes for CSAAGTGAYGYTF.

The gene calls are TRBV5-1 and TRBJ1-2; 8 nucleotides line up with TRBD1. This CDR3 has 15 amino acids. The germline V gene has CDR1 SGHRS and CDR2 YFSETQ. J gave up 2 bases and V 4 bases, and 7 bases lay outside the gene matches. The CDR3 region is CASSDVRQGNYGYTF. CDR3 bases: TGCGCCAGCAGCGACGTTCGACAGGGGAACTATGGCTACACCTTC.